Included here is one T cell receptor (beta chain) sequence, with context. This record comes from a study of blood T cell repertoires in COVID-19. At the level of the study: There were acute and convalescent COVID-19 samples, and they came from the United States, Italy and Spain. Sources were T cells, B-cell-depleted T cells, or PBMCs; the material itself was cDNA or gDNA.

Original data processing: Reference gene primer amplification yielded estimated nucleated cell counts. This table comes from immunoSEQ multiplex PCR, and its TCRdb copy is limited to in-frame clones, with some not included. The V and J calls and clone size were taken over from that table, and D and trimming were inferred from the DNA. The sample contains around 300,000 clones, roughly 90% of which appear only once. The CDR3 consists of 15 residues. Germline-derived CDR1 and CDR2 are WNHNN and SYGVQD (reference sequence). V lost 0 bases to trimming and J lost 10 bases; unmatched junction nucleotides: 7. Participant age was roughly 18 to 95 years, and participants resided in about 25 US areas.

Sequencing input: PBMCs or T cells enriched from blood (not recorded which). This TCR derives from a woman aged 55-70 years who had recovered from COVID-19. The V and J genes are TRBV10-1 and TRBJ2-1; 9 bases align to TRBD1. The CDR3 DNA reads TGCGCCAGCAGTGAGTCTCTACAGGGGGCCCGGGAGCAGTTCTTC. It yields the protein CASSESLQGAREQFF.